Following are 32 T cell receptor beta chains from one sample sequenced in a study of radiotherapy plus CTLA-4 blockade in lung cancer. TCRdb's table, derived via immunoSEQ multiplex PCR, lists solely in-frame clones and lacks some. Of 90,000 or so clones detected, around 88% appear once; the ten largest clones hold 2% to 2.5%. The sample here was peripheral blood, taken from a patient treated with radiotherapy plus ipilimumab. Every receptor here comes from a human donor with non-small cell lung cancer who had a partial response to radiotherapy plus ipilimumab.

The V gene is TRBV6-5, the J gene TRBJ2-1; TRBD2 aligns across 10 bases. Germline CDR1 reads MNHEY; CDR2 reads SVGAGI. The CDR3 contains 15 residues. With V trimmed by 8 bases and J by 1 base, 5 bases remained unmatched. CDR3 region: CASARAGGSYNEQFF. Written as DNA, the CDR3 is TGTGCCAGCGCCCGAGCGGGAGGGTCCTACAATGAGCAGTTCTTC.

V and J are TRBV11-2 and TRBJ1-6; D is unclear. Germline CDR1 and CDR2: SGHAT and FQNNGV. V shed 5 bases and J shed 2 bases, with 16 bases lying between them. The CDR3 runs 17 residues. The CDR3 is CASSRTGELTYNSPLHF. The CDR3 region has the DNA TGTGCCAGCAGCCGAACTGGGGAGCTGACCTATAATTCACCCCTCCACTTT. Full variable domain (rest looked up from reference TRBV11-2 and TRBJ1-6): EAGVAQSPRYKIIEKRQSVAFWCNPISGHATLYWYQQILGQGPKLLIQFQNNGVVDDSQLPKDRFSAERLKGVDSTLKIQPAKLEDSAVYLCASSRTGELTYNSPLHFGNGTRLTVT.

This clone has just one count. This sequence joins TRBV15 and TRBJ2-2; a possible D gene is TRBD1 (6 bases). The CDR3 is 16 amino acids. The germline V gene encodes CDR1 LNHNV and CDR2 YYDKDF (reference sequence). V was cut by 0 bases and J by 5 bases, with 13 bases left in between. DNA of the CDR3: TGTGCCACCAGCAGAGATAGACAGGACGGAACCGGGGAGCTGTTTTTT. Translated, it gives CATSRDRQDGTGELFF.

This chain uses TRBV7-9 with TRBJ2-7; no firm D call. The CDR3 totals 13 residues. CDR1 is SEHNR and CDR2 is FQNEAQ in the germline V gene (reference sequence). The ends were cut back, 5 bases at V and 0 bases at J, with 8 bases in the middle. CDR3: CASSQATSYEQYF. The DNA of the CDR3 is TGTGCCAGCAGCCAAGCGACCTCCTACGAGCAGTACTTC.

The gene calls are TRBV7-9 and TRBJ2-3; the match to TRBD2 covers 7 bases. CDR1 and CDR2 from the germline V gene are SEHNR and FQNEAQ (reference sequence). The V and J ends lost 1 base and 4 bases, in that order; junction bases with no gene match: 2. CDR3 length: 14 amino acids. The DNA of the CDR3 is TGTGCCAGCAGCTTAGGGGGAGGGCCAGATACGCAGTATTTT. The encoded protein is CASSLGGGPDTQYF.

The CDR3, as DNA: TGTGCTAGTGGCCCGGGGATTAGCACAGATACGCAGTATTTT. Residues: CASGPGISTDTQYF. The genes are TRBV19 and TRBJ2-3; a possible D gene is TRBD2 (5 bases). The germline CDR1 and CDR2 sequences are LNHDA and SQIVND (reference sequence). The CDR3 extends over 14 amino acids.

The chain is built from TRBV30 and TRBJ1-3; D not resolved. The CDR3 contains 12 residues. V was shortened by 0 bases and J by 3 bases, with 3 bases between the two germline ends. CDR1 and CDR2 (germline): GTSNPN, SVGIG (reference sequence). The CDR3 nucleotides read TGTGCCTGGAGTGTGCGTGGAAACACCATATATTTT. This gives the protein CAWSVRGNTIYF.

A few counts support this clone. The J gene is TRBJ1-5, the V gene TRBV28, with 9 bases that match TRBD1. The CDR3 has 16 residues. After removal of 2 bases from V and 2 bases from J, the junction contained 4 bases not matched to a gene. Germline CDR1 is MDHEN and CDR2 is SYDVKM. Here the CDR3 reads CASSLHRDRGNQPQHF. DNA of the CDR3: TGTGCCAGCAGTTTACACCGGGACAGGGGCAATCAGCCCCAGCATTTT.

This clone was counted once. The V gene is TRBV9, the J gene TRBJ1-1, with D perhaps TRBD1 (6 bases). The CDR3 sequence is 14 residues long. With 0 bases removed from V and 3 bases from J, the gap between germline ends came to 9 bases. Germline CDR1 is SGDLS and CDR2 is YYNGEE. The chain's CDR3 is CASSVENRDTEAFF. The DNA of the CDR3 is TGTGCCAGCAGCGTAGAAAACAGGGACACTGAAGCTTTCTTT.

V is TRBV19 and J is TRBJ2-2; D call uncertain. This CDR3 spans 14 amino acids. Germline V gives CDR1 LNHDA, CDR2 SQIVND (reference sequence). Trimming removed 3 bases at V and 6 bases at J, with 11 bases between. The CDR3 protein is CASSIRVGAGELFF. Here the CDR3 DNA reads TGTGCCAGTAGTATCCGGGTAGGAGCCGGGGAGCTGTTTTTT. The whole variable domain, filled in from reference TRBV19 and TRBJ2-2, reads DGGITQSPKYLFRKEGQNVTLSCEQNLNHDAMYWYRQDPGQGLRLIYYSQIVNDFQKGDIAEGYSVSREKKESFPLTVTSAQKNPTAFYLCASSIRVGAGELFFGEGSRLTVL.

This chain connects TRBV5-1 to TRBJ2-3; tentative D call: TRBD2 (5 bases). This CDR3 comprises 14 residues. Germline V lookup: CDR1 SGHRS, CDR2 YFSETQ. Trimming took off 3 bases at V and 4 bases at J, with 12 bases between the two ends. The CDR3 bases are TGCGCCAGCAGCTCCCCTAGCAGCTCAGATACGCAGTATTTT. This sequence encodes CASSSPSSSDTQYF.

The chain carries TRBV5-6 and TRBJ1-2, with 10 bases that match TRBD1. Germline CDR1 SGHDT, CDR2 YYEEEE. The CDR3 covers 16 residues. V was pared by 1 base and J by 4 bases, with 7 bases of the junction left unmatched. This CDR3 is CASSLWGTGDPYGYTF. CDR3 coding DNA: TGTGCCAGCAGCTTGTGGGGGACAGGGGACCCCTATGGCTACACCTTC.

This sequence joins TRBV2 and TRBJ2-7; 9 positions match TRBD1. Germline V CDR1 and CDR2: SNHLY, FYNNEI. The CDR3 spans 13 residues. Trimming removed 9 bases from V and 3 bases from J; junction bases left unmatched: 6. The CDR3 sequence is CASDETGGYEQYF. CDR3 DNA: TGTGCCAGTGACGAGACAGGGGGCTACGAGCAGTACTTC.

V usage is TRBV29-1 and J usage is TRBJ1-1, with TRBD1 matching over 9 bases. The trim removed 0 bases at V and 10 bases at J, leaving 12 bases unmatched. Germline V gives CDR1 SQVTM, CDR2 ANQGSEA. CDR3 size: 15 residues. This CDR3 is CSVEDYEKPDRGAFF. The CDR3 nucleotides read TGCAGCGTTGAAGATTACGAAAAGCCGGACAGGGGAGCTTTCTTT.

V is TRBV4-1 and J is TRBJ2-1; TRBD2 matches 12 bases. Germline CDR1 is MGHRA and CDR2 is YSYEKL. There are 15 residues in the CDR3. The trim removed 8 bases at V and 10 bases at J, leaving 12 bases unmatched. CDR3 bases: TGCGCCAGCCGTCTTTCAGGACTAGCGGGAAGGGAGCAGTTCTTC. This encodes CASRLSGLAGREQFF.

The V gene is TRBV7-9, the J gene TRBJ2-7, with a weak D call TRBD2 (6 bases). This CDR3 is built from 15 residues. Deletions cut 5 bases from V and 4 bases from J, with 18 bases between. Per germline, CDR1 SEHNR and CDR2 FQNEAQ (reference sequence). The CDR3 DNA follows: TGTGCCAGCAGCCCTCCGGTGCGGGATGGGTACGAGCAGTACGTC. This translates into CASSPPVRDGYEQYV.

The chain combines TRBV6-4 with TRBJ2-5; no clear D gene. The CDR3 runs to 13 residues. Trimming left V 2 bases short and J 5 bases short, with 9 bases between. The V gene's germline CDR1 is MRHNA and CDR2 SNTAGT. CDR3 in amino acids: CASSDGPSETQYF. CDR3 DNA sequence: TGTGCCAGCAGTGACGGGCCTTCGGAGACCCAGTACTTC.

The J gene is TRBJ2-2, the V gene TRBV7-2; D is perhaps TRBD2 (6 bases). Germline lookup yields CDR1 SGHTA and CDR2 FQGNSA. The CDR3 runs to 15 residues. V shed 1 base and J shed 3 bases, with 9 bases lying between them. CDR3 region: CASSLGDLDTGELFF. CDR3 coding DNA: TGTGCCAGCAGCTTAGGGGACTTGGACACCGGGGAGCTGTTTTTT.

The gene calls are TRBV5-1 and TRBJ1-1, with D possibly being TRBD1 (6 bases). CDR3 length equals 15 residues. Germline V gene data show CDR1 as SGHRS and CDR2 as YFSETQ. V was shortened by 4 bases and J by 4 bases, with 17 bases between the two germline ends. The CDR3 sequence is CASSTGSGTPTEAFF. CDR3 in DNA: TGCGCCAGCAGCACCGGTTCCGGGACACCCACTGAAGCTTTCTTT.

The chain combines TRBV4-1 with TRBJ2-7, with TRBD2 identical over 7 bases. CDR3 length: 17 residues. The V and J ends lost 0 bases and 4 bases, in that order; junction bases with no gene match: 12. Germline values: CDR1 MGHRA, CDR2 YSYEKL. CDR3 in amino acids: CASSQDWGRAEGYEQYF. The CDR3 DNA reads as TGCGCCAGCAGCCAAGATTGGGGGAGGGCCGAAGGGTACGAGCAGTACTTC.

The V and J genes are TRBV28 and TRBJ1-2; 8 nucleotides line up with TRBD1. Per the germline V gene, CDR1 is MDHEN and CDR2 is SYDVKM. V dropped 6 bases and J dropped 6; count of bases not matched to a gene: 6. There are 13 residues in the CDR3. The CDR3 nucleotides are TGTGCCAGCAGACTCCAGGGGGCCAATGGCTACACCTTC. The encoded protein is CASRLQGANGYTF.

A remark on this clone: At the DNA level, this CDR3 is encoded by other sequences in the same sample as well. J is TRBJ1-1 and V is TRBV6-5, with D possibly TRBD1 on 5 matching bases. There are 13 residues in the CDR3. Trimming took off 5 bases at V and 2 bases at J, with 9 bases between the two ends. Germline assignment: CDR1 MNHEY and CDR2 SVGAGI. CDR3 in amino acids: CASSLRVNTEAFF. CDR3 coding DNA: TGTGCCAGCAGTCTCAGGGTCAACACTGAAGCTTTCTTT.

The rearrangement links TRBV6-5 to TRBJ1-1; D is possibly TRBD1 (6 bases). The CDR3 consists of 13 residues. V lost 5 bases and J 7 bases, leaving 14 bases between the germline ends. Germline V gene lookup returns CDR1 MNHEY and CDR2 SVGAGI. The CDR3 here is CASSVRGSGEAFF. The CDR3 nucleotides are TGTGCCAGCAGTGTCAGGGGAAGTGGTGAAGCTTTCTTT.

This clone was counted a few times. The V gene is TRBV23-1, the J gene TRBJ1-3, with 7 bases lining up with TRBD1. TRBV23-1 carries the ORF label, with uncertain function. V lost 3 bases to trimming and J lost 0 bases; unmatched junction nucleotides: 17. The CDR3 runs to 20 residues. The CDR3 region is CASSHPRGGTANPSGNTIYF. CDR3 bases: TGCGCCAGCAGTCACCCTAGAGGGGGGACAGCCAACCCCTCTGGAAACACCATATATTTT.

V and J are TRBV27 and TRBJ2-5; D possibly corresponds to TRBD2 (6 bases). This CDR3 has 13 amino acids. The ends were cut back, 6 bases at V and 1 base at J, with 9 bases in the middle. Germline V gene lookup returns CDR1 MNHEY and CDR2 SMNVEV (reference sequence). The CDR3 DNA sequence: TGTGCCAGCAGGGGCGGGACCCAAGAGACCCAGTACTTC. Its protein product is CASRGGTQETQYF.

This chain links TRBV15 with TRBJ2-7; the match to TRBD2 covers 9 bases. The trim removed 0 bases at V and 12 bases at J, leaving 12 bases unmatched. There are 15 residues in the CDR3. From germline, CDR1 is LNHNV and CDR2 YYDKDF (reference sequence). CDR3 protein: CATSRDRASGKVRYF. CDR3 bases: TGTGCCACCAGCAGAGATCGGGCTAGCGGGAAGGTCAGGTACTTC.

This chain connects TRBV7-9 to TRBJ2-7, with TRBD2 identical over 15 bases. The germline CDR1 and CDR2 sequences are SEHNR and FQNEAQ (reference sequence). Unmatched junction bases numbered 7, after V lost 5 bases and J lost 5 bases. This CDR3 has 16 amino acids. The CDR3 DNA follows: TGTGCCAGCAGCCCCCGGACTAGCGGGAGGGCTCACGAGCAGTACTTC. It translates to CASSPRTSGRAHEQYF.

The CDR3 DNA sequence: TGTGCCATCAGTGAGTCGGGACAGCGCAATCAGCCCCAGCATTTT. Translated: CAISESGQRNQPQHF. V usage is TRBV10-3 and J usage is TRBJ1-5, with TRBD1 identical over 7 bases. This CDR3 region has 15 residues. J gave up 2 bases and V 0 bases, and 1 base lay outside the gene matches. Germline CDR1 and CDR2: ENHRY and SYGVKD.

For the CDR3, the DNA is TGTGCCAGCAGCGTACAGGGGCCAGATACGCAGTATTTT. It specifies CASSVQGPDTQYF. The rearrangement links TRBV9 to TRBJ2-3; D possibly corresponds to TRBD1 (6 bases). The CDR3 runs 13 residues. The V end was cut by 1 base, the J end by 4 bases, with 7 bases between. The germline V gene has CDR1 SGDLS and CDR2 YYNGEE.

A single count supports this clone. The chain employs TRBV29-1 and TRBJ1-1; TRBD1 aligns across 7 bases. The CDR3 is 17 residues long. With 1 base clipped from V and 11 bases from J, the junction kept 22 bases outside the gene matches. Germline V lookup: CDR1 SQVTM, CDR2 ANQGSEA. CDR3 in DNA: TGCAGCGTTGAAGGTTGGGGTGGGAGAGGGGGCTCCCGCGGTGCTTTCTTT. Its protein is CSVEGWGGRGGSRGAFF.

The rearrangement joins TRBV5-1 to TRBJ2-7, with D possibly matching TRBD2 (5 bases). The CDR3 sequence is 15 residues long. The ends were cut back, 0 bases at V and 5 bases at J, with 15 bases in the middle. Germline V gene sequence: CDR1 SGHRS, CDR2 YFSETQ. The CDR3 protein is CASSLASSGSDEQYF. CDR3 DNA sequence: TGCGCCAGCAGCTTGGCGAGTAGTGGTAGCGACGAGCAGTACTTC. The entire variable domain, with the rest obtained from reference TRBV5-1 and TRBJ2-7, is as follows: KAGVTQTPRYLIKTRGQQVTLSCSPISGHRSVSWYQQTPGQGLQFLFEYFSETQRNKGNFPGRFSGRQFSNSRSEMNVSTLELGDSALYLCASSLASSGSDEQYFGPGTRLTVT.

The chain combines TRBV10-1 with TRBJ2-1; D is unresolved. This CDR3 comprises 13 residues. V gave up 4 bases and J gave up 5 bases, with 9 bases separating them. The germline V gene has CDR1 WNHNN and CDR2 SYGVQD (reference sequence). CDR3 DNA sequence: TGCGCCAGCAGTGGAGAGGCGAACAATGAGCAGTTCTTC. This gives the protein CASSGEANNEQFF.